This entry lists 24 T cell receptor beta chains sequenced from one sample in a study of shared clonotypes between healthy human individuals. Data came from immunoSEQ multiplex PCR; TCRdb stores just in-frame clones and leaves some out. This sample has about 2.3 million clones, with approximately 93% found just once. The sequenced sample was naive CD4+ T cells from PBMCs. Indicated subset: CD45RA+ positively selected. The origin of the receptors is a man aged 18 to 29 in good health. Some clones in this sample may be carry-over from other donors' samples.

V gene TRBV19 combines with J gene TRBJ1-1, with D possibly matching TRBD1 (6 bases). The CDR3 spans 14 residues. Per the germline V gene, CDR1 is LNHDA and CDR2 is SQIVND (reference sequence). Trimming cost V 1 base and J 1 base, with 7 bases left between them. The CDR3 nucleotides are TGTGCCAGTAGTATAGGGACAGCGAACACTGAAGCTTTCTTT. This translates into CASSIGTANTEAFF.

The V call is TRBV7-2, the J call TRBJ1-2; D is uncertain. From germline, CDR1 is SGHTA and CDR2 FQGNSA. The CDR3 length is 13 residues. V was cut by 5 bases and J by 3 bases, with 10 bases left in between. The CDR3 is CASSPGLDYGYTF. In DNA form, the CDR3 reads TGTGCCAGCAGCCCGGGCCTCGACTATGGCTACACCTTC.

As concerns this clone: The sample contains more than one DNA sequence encoding this CDR3. The chain recombines TRBV28 with TRBJ2-7; D remains unclear. Germline assignment: CDR1 MDHEN and CDR2 SYDVKM. The CDR3 runs 12 residues. The V end lost 6 bases, the J end lost 4 bases, and 10 bases lay between the germline ends. The CDR3 coding sequence is TGTGCCAGCAGCCCCCCGGGTTACGAGCAGTACTTC. It yields the protein CASSPPGYEQYF.

This chain joins TRBV5-1 and TRBJ1-2, with 7 bases identical to TRBD1. The germline gives CDR1 SGHRS, CDR2 YFSETQ. The V gene end was trimmed by 2 bases and the J gene end by 2 bases; junction bases not matched to a gene: 6. CDR3 length equals 15 residues. The CDR3 region has the DNA TGCGCCAGCAGCTTCGAAGCCAGGGGGAACTATGGCTACACCTTC. Translating it yields CASSFEARGNYGYTF.

The chain uses TRBV7-6 and TRBJ2-7; D is perhaps TRBD1 (6 bases). Germline V gives CDR1 SGHVS, CDR2 FNYEAQ. V lost 2 bases to trimming and J lost 0 bases, with 17 bases between them. CDR3 size: 17 residues. CDR3 DNA sequence: TGTGCCAGCAGCTTATCGGGACACGGAGGACCCTCCTACGAGCAGTACTTC. Amino acid sequence: CASSLSGHGGPSYEQYF.

The rearrangement joins TRBV10-3 to TRBJ2-2, with a possible D match to TRBD1 (6 bases). The CDR3 contains 15 residues. Trimming cost V 2 bases and J 4 bases, with 11 bases left between them. Germline V gene data show CDR1 as ENHRY and CDR2 as SYGVKD. The CDR3 DNA reads TGTGCCATCAGTGAGGCGCCCAGGGGCACCGGGGAGCTGTTTTTT. As protein: CAISEAPRGTGELFF.

V and J are TRBV28 and TRBJ1-1, with a possible D match to TRBD1 (6 bases). Germline V gives CDR1 MDHEN, CDR2 SYDVKM. V dropped 7 bases and J dropped 4 bases, with 19 bases sitting between them. The CDR3 is 15 residues long. The CDR3 DNA reads TGTGCCAGCACCCCGGGGGGGGCCGGGGGCACTGAAGCTTTCTTT. This codes for CASTPGGAGGTEAFF. Full variable domain (remainder filled in from reference TRBV28 and TRBJ1-1): DVKVTQSSRYLVKRTGEKVFLECVQDMDHENMFWYRQDPGLGLRLIYFSYDVKMKEKGDIPEGYSVSREKKERFSLILESASTNQTSMYLCASTPGGAGGTEAFFGQGTRLTVV.

The V and J genes are TRBV4-1 and TRBJ2-5; weak D call: TRBD2 (6 bases). The CDR3 spans 14 residues. Per the germline V gene, CDR1 is MGHRA and CDR2 is YSYEKL. The V gene lost 3 bases and the J gene lost 4 bases, with 12 bases spanning the gap. This chain's CDR3 is CASSHYGGVETQYF. The DNA for the CDR3 is TGCGCCAGCAGCCACTACGGAGGGGTAGAGACCCAGTACTTC.

The chain employs TRBV5-1 and TRBJ2-3; 7 bases match TRBD2. Unmatched junction bases numbered 12, after V lost 1 base and J lost 4 bases. Germline CDR1 reads SGHRS; CDR2 reads YFSETQ. This CDR3 is built from 17 residues. The DNA of the CDR3 is TGCGCCAGCAGCTTGCGTCTCGGGCTGGGAGGGGCAGATACGCAGTATTTT. This translates into CASSLRLGLGGADTQYF.

CDR3 DNA sequence: TGTGCCAGCAGTATCTCAGGGGGCCCTGGAAACACCATATATTTT. Translated: CASSISGGPGNTIYF. This sequence joins TRBV27 and TRBJ1-3, with 8 bases lining up with TRBD1. The germline V gene encodes CDR1 MNHEY and CDR2 SMNVEV (reference sequence). The CDR3 totals 15 residues. V was pared by 5 bases and J by 2 bases, with 5 bases of the junction left unmatched.

This sequence joins TRBV11-2 and TRBJ2-1, with 13 bases lining up with TRBD2. V trimming: 4 bases; J trimming: 12 bases; junction bases outside the gene matches: 15. In germline, CDR1 is SGHAT, CDR2 FQNNGV. There are 17 residues in the CDR3. The CDR3 nucleotides read TGTGCCAGCAGCTCCACCCCCGGACTAGCGGGAGCCTGGGGGCAGTTCTTC. Its translation is CASSSTPGLAGAWGQFF.

The V call is TRBV30, the J call TRBJ2-5, with 10 bases that match TRBD2. The CDR3 is made up of 14 amino acids. The J segment lost 6 bases and the V segment lost 2 bases, leaving 6 bases of the junction unmatched. The germline gives CDR1 GTSNPN, CDR2 SVGIG (reference sequence). The CDR3 loop is CAWSPTSGTQTQYF. The CDR3 nucleotides read TGTGCCTGGAGTCCCACTAGCGGGACTCAGACCCAGTACTTC.

The chain has TRBV28 and TRBJ2-7; TRBD2 is a possible D gene (5 bases). The CDR3 loop spans 14 amino acids. V was cut by 10 bases and J by 5 bases, with 21 bases left in between. CDR1 MDHEN and CDR2 SYDVKM come from the germline V gene. The CDR3 is CATTPTGKWNEQYF. DNA for the CDR3: TGTGCCACCACCCCTACCGGGAAGTGGAACGAGCAGTACTTC.

About this clone: Other DNA sequences in this specimen translate into the identical CDR3. The chain combines TRBV18 with TRBJ1-4; possible D gene TRBD1, 5 bases. This CDR3 has 15 amino acids. The V and J ends lost 0 bases and 7 bases respectively, with 12 bases between them. Germline loops: CDR1 KGHSH, CDR2 LQKENI. CDR3 DNA sequence: TGTGCCAGCTCACCACCGGGTCAGGGTCGTGAAAAACTGTTTTTT. Its translation: CASSPPGQGREKLFF.

The gene calls are TRBV2 and TRBJ1-1, with D possibly matching TRBD1 (5 bases). V lost 2 bases and J lost 3, with 10 bases in between. This CDR3 comprises 14 residues. Germline-derived CDR1 and CDR2 are SNHLY and FYNNEI. The CDR3 region is CASSERRDHTEAFF. CDR3 DNA: TGTGCCAGCAGTGAAAGAAGGGACCACACTGAAGCTTTCTTT.

Details on this clone: The junction differs from germline at one of its ends, possibly a read error. J is TRBJ1-2 and V is TRBV19; 7 bases are shared with TRBD1. Germline-derived CDR1 and CDR2 are LNHDA and SQIVND (reference sequence). CDR3 length: 15 residues. CDR3 sequence reads: CASSTRTGGDYGYTF. The CDR3 DNA sequence: TGTGCCAGTAGTACTCGGACAGGCGGGGACTACGGCTACACCTTC.

This rearrangement joins TRBV28 to TRBJ2-7, with 9 positions matching TRBD1. V lost 6 bases, J lost 2 bases, and 14 bases stayed unmatched. Germline V gene sequence: CDR1 MDHEN, CDR2 SYDVKM. CDR3 length equals 17 residues. CDR3 region: CASRDPFKGQGTYEQYF. In DNA, the CDR3 is TGTGCCAGCAGAGATCCTTTTAAGGGACAGGGTACCTACGAGCAGTACTTC. Full variable domain (outside the CDR3, taken from reference TRBV28 and TRBJ2-7): DVKVTQSSRYLVKRTGEKVFLECVQDMDHENMFWYRQDPGLGLRLIYFSYDVKMKEKGDIPEGYSVSREKKERFSLILESASTNQTSMYLCASRDPFKGQGTYEQYFGPGTRLTVT.

The V call is TRBV7-9, the J call TRBJ1-3; tentatively, D is TRBD1 (5 bases). V was trimmed by 2 bases and J by 0 bases, leaving 11 bases between them. The CDR3 consists of 16 residues. Germline values: CDR1 SEHNR, CDR2 FQNEAQ (reference sequence). CDR3 protein: CASSLLQAVSGNTIYF. In nucleotides, the CDR3 is TGTGCCAGCAGCTTATTACAGGCAGTCTCTGGAAACACCATATATTTT.

V usage is TRBV28 and J usage is TRBJ1-2; D perhaps matches TRBD1 (6 bases). Germline loops: CDR1 MDHEN, CDR2 SYDVKM. The CDR3 loop spans 15 amino acids. V was cut by 5 bases and J by 1 base, with 14 bases left in between. The DNA for the CDR3 is TGTGCCAGCAGTGCCACAGGGACGGTTAACTATGGCTACACCTTC. Amino acid sequence: CASSATGTVNYGYTF.

The gene calls are TRBV6-1 and TRBJ1-4; tentative D call: TRBD1 (5 bases). This CDR3 comprises 14 residues. V was clipped by 3 bases and J by 5 bases, with 10 bases between them. The germline gives CDR1 MNHNS, CDR2 SASEGT. CDR3 coding DNA: TGTGCCAGCAGTGATTGGGGCGGGAATGAAAAACTGTTTTTT. Amino acids: CASSDWGGNEKLFF.

The J gene is TRBJ1-3, the V gene TRBV28; 7 bases map to TRBD1. CDR3 length: 14 amino acids. V was clipped by 5 bases and J by 8 bases; unmatched bases: 9. Germline V CDR1 and CDR2: MDHEN, SYDVKM. The CDR3 protein is CASSPSGGSDTIYF. The CDR3 coding sequence is TGTGCCAGCAGTCCCTCAGGGGGATCGGACACCATATATTTT.

The chain couples TRBV7-9 to TRBJ1-1; no clear D gene. The CDR3 is 14 amino acids. Trimming took 3 bases from V and 3 from J, leaving 11 bases between them. Per germline, CDR1 SEHNR and CDR2 FQNEAQ (reference sequence). CDR3 nucleotides: TGTGCCAGCAGCTTTAAATTGACGGACACTGAAGCTTTCTTT. As protein: CASSFKLTDTEAFF. The entire variable domain, with the rest obtained from reference TRBV7-9 and TRBJ1-1, is as follows: DTGVSQNPRHKITKRGQNVTFRCDPISEHNRLYWYRQTLGQGPEFLTYFQNEAQLEKSRLLSDRFSAERPKGSFSTLEIQRTEQGDSAMYLCASSFKLTDTEAFFGQGTRLTVV.

This clone was detected only once. J is TRBJ1-1 and V is TRBV6-5; D remains unclear. V was shortened by 4 bases and J by 10 bases, with 13 bases between the two germline ends. This CDR3 contains 12 residues. The germline V gene has CDR1 MNHEY and CDR2 SVGAGI. The CDR3 region has the DNA TGTGCCAGCAGTTCCCCCCCGGTGGGAGCTTTCTTT. This encodes CASSSPPVGAFF.

This chain connects TRBV9 to TRBJ1-5; the D gene is possibly TRBD1 (6 bases). With 4 bases removed from V and 6 bases from J, the gap between germline ends came to 20 bases. CDR3 length: 16 amino acids. Germline V gene sequence: CDR1 SGDLS, CDR2 YYNGEE. The CDR3 is CASSPGWGGTPQPQHF. CDR3 nucleotides: TGTGCCAGCAGCCCCGGGTGGGGCGGGACACCTCAGCCCCAGCATTTT.